The 8 T cell receptor beta chains given below trace back to one sample, sequenced in a study of PD-1 blockade in classical Hodgkin lymphoma. Documented time point: cycle 4 day 1 (C4D1), after more than five weeks of nivolumab. After autologous stem cell transplantation all patients relapsed, and prior brentuximab vedotin exposure differed between cohorts. Here immunoSEQ multiplex PCR was the method, and the copy in TCRdb shows in-frame clones only, minus some. The table includes about 64,000 clones, around nine tenths detected once. Here the sequenced sample was peripheral blood mononuclear cells (PBMCs), taken before the fourth cycle of nivolumab. The receptors come from a human donor with classical Hodgkin lymphoma.

V usage is TRBV19 and J usage is TRBJ2-5; D is unclear. The ends were cut back, 1 base at V and 7 bases at J, with 4 bases in the middle. The CDR3 totals 11 residues. Germline values: CDR1 LNHDA, CDR2 SQIVND (reference sequence). The CDR3 sequence: CASSIGGTQYF. In nucleotides, the CDR3 is TGTGCCAGTAGTATAGGGGGGACCCAGTACTTC.

This chain connects TRBV10-3 to TRBJ2-5; no definite D call. V lost 1 base, J lost 5 bases, and 5 bases lay in between. The CDR3 spans 12 residues. The germline CDR1 and CDR2 sequences are ENHRY and SYGVKD. CDR3 sequence reads: CAISEFRETQYF. The CDR3, as DNA: TGTGCCATCAGTGAGTTTCGGGAGACCCAGTACTTC.

The V call is TRBV20-1, the J call TRBJ2-7, with D unresolved. The CDR3 covers 11 residues. Germline V gives CDR1 DFQATT, CDR2 SNEGSKA (reference sequence). Trimming left V 2 bases short and J 3 bases short, with 5 bases between. For the CDR3, the DNA is TGCAGTGCTAGACCCGACTACGAGCAGTACTTC. Translation: CSARPDYEQYF.

V gene TRBV28 combines with J gene TRBJ2-7; D is possibly TRBD1 or TRBD2 (5 bases each). Trimming took 10 bases from V and 1 from J, leaving 17 bases between them. The length of the CDR3 is 14 residues. Germline V gene sequence: CDR1 MDHEN, CDR2 SYDVKM. CDR3 bases: TGTGCCACCACGGGACGGCCGCCTTCCTACGAGCAGTACTTC. This codes for CATTGRPPSYEQYF.

The V and J genes are TRBV5-4 and TRBJ2-7; D is uncertain. The V gene's germline CDR1 is SGHNT and CDR2 YYREEE (reference sequence). This CDR3 spans 13 amino acids. Trimming pared 0 bases from V and 2 bases from J, leaving 6 bases between. Here the CDR3 reads CASSLAAPYEQYF. Here the CDR3 DNA reads TGTGCCAGCAGCTTGGCGGCTCCCTACGAGCAGTACTTC.

The chain uses TRBV13 and TRBJ2-1; TRBD2 matches 13 bases. There are 17 residues in the CDR3. The J segment lost 4 bases and the V segment lost 5 bases, leaving 8 bases of the junction unmatched. The germline gives CDR1 PRHDT, CDR2 FYEKMQ (reference sequence). This CDR3 reads CASSGRTSGSSYNEQFF. Here the CDR3 DNA reads TGTGCCAGCAGCGGAAGGACTAGCGGGAGTTCTTACAATGAGCAGTTCTTC.

The chain uses TRBV11-2 and TRBJ1-1; D uncertain. Germline loops: CDR1 SGHAT, CDR2 FQNNGV. The CDR3 is 16 residues long. Trimming took off 1 base at V and 3 bases at J, with 15 bases between the two ends. The CDR3 spells CASSLGRGPGDTEAFF. Written as DNA, the CDR3 is TGTGCCAGCAGCTTAGGAAGAGGGCCCGGGGACACTGAAGCTTTCTTT.

The V and J genes are TRBV6-1 and TRBJ2-7; 10 bases are shared with TRBD2. V lost 3 bases to trimming and J lost 0 bases; unmatched junction nucleotides: 8. CDR1 and CDR2 (germline): MNHNS, SASEGT. The CDR3 loop spans 17 amino acids. Here the CDR3 DNA reads TGTGCCAGCAGTGATTTTACTAGCGGGATTAGCTCCTACGAGCAGTACTTC. It is translated as CASSDFTSGISSYEQYF.